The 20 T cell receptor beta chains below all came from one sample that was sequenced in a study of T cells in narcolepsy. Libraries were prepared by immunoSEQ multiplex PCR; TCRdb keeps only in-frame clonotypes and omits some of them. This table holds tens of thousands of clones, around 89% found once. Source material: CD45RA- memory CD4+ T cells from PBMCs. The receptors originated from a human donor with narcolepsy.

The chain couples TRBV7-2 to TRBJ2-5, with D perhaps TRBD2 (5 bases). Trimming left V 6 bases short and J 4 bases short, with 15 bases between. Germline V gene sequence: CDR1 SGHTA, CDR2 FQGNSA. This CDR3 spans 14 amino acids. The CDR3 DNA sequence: TGTGCCAGCAGAATCGGACTCGCGGGAGAGACCCAGTACTTC. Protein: CASRIGLAGETQYF.

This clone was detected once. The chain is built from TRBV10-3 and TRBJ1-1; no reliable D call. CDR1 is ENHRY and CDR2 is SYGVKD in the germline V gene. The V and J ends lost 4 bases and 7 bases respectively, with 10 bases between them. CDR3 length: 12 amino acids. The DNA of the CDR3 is TGTGCCATCAGTGCGGGGAAACGTGAAGCTTTCTTT. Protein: CAISAGKREAFF.

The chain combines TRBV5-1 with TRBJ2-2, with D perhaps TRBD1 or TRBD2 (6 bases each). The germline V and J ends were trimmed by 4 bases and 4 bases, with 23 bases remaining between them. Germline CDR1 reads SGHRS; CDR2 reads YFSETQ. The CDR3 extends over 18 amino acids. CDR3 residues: CASSPRLISEGGTGELFF. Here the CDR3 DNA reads TGCGCCAGCAGCCCCCGACTGATTAGCGAGGGGGGCACCGGGGAGCTGTTTTTT.

CDR3 protein: CASSLAAASGREETQYF. The CDR3, as DNA: TGTGCCAGCAGTTTAGCGGCGGCTAGCGGGAGGGAAGAGACCCAGTACTTC. This chain joins TRBV28 and TRBJ2-5; TRBD2 matches 12 bases. Germline trimming cut 2 bases from V and 3 bases from J; bases unmatched to any gene: 7. The CDR3 totals 17 residues. Looked up from germline, CDR1 is MDHEN and CDR2 is SYDVKM.

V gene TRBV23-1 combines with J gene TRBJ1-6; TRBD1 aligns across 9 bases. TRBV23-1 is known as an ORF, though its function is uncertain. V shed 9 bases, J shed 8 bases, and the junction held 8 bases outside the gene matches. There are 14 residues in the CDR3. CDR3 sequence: CARRGRTGDSPLHF. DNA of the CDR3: TGCGCCAGGAGGGGACGGACAGGGGATTCACCCCTCCACTTT.

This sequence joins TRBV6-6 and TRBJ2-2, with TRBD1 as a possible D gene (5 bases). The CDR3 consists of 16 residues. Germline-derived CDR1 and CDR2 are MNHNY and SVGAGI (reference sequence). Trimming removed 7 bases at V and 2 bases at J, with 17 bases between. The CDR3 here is CASTLKGAANTGELFF. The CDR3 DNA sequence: TGTGCCAGCACCCTCAAAGGGGCAGCTAACACCGGGGAGCTGTTTTTT.

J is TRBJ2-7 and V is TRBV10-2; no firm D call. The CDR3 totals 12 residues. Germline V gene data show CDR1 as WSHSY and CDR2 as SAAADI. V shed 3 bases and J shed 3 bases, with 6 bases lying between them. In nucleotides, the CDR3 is TGCGCCAGCAGTGAAAGCAGCTACGAGCAGTACTTC. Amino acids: CASSESSYEQYF.

The CDR3, as DNA: TGCGCCAGCAGCCAAGTCGGGAGGGGAACCACTGAAGCTTTCTTT. Encoded protein: CASSQVGRGTTEAFF. The V and J genes are TRBV4-1 and TRBJ1-1, with a tentative D call TRBD1 (5 bases). Germline lookup yields CDR1 MGHRA and CDR2 YSYEKL. The CDR3 is 15 amino acids. V was shortened by 1 base and J by 4 bases, with 13 bases between the two germline ends.

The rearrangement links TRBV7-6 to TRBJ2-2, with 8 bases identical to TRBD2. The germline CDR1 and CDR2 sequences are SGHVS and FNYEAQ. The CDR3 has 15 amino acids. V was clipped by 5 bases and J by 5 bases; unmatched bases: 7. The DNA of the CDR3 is TGTGCCAGCAGCATTATGACTAGCGAGACCGGGGAGCTGTTTTTT. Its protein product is CASSIMTSETGELFF.

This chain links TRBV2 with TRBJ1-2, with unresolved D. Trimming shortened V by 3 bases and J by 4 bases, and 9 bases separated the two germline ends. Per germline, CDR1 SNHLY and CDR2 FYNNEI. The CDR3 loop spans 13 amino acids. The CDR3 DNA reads TGTGCCAGCAGTGAGGGTCACGGCTATGGCTACACCTTC. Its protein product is CASSEGHGYGYTF.

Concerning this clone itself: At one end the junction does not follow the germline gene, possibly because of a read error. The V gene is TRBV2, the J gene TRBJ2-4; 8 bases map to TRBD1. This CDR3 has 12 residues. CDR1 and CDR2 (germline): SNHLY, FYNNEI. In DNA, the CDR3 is TGTGCCAGCACGATGGTCCAGGGGGCGGAGGACTTC. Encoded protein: CASTMVQGAEDF.

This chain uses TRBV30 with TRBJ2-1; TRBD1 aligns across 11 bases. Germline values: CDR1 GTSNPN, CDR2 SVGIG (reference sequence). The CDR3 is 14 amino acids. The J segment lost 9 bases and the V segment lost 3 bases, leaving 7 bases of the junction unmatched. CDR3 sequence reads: CAWRSGTGGPEQFF. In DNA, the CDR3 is TGTGCCTGGAGATCGGGGACAGGGGGGCCTGAGCAGTTCTTC.

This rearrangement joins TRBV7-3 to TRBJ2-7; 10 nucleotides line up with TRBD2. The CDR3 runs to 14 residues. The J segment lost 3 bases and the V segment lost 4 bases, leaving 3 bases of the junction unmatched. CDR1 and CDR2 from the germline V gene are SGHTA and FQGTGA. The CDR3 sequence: CASSSASGSYEQYF. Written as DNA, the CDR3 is TGTGCCAGCAGCTCTGCTAGCGGGAGCTACGAGCAGTACTTC.

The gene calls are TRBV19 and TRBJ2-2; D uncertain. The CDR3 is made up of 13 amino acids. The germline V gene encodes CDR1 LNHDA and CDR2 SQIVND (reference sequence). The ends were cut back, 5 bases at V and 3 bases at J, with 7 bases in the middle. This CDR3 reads CASSGVDTGELFF. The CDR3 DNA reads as TGTGCCAGTAGTGGGGTCGACACCGGGGAGCTGTTTTTT.

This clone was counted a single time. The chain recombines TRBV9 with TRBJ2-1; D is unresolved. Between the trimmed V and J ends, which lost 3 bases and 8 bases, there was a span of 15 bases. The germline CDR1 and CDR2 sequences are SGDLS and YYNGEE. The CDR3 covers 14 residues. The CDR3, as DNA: TGTGCCAGCAGCGCACGGGTAACACCAGATGAGCAGTTCTTC. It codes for CASSARVTPDEQFF.

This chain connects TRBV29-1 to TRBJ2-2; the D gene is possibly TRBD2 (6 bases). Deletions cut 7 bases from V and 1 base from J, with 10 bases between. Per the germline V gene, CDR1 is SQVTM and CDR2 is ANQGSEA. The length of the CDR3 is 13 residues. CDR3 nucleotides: TGCAGCGCCTGGGGGGAGAACACCGGGGAGCTGTTTTTT. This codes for CSAWGENTGELFF.

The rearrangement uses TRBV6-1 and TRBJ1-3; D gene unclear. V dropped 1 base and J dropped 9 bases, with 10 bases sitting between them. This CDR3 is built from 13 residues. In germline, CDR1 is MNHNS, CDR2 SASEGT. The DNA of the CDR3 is TGTGCCAGCAGTGAAGGAAGGATCCCCACCATATATTTT. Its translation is CASSEGRIPTIYF.

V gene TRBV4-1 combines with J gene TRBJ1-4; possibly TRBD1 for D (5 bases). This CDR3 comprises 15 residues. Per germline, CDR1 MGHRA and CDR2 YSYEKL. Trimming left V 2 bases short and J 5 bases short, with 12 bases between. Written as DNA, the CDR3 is TGCGCCAGCAGCCAAACCGGGACCTCCAATGAAAAACTGTTTTTT. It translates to CASSQTGTSNEKLFF.

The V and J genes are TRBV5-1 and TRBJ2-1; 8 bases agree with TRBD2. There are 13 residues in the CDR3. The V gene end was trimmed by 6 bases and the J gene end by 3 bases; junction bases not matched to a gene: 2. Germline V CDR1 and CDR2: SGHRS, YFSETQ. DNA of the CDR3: TGCGCCAGCAAGGGGACTAGCTACAATGAGCAGTTCTTC. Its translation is CASKGTSYNEQFF.

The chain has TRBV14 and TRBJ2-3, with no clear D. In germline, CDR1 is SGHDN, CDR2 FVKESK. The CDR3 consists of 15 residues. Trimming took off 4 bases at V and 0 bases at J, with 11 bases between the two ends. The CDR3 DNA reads TGTGCCAGCAGCCGAAACCCCACTAGCACAGATACGCAGTATTTT. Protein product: CASSRNPTSTDTQYF.